The 21 T cell receptor beta chains below all came from one sample that was sequenced in a study of cytomegalovirus exposure and HLA in healthy donors (dated 2017 in TCRdb). Libraries were made using the immunoSEQ multiplex PCR assay. The multiplex PCR relied on a mix of 60 forward primers for TCR Vbeta segments and 13 reverse primers for TCR Jbeta segments. Held by TCRdb, this immuneACCESS table contains in-frame sequences only and omits some clones. Under half of the omission traces to an unresolved V gene where checked; the cause of the rest is unknown. For this sample the table gives around 100,000 clones, of which approximately 85% were detected only once. The ten largest clones add up to 3% to 5% of the sample. Sequenced material: PBMCs. The receptors stem from a young man in good health and CMV-seronegative.

The chain combines TRBV18 with TRBJ2-7; 7 nucleotides align to TRBD1. The CDR3 loop spans 14 amino acids. V lost 4 bases to trimming and J lost 3 bases; unmatched junction nucleotides: 6. Germline assignment: CDR1 KGHSH and CDR2 LQKENI. The CDR3 reads CASSLRTGHYEQYF. CDR3 nucleotide sequence: TGTGCCAGCTCACTCCGGACAGGACACTACGAGCAGTACTTC.

The rearrangement uses TRBV27 and TRBJ1-2; D is perhaps TRBD1 (6 bases). Germline values: CDR1 MNHEY, CDR2 SMNVEV (reference sequence). CDR3 length: 14 residues. V was shortened by 4 bases and J by 8 bases, with 17 bases between the two germline ends. This CDR3 reads CASSSQAGVGGYTF. In DNA, the CDR3 is TGTGCCAGCAGTTCTCAGGCAGGGGTGGGGGGCTACACCTTC.

The rearrangement links TRBV27 to TRBJ2-1; no reliable D call. The germline gives CDR1 MNHEY, CDR2 SMNVEV (reference sequence). V was clipped by 5 bases and J by 5 bases, with 10 bases between them. The CDR3 has 13 amino acids. This CDR3 reads CASSVLLDNEQFF. The CDR3, as DNA: TGTGCCAGCAGTGTCCTCCTAGACAATGAGCAGTTCTTC.

The sample holds one count of this clone. The DNA of the CDR3 is TGTGCCATCAGTGCTGGGACTAGCGGGGGTTTAGGAGTGACCCAGTACTTC. Residues: CAISAGTSGGLGVTQYF. The chain combines TRBV10-3 with TRBJ2-5, with 14 positions matching TRBD2. CDR1 is ENHRY and CDR2 is SYGVKD in the germline V gene. CDR3 length: 17 residues. V shed 4 bases, J shed 7 bases, and the junction held 11 bases outside the gene matches.

This clone occurred a few times. This chain uses TRBV6-5 with TRBJ1-2; D is unclear. Trimming removed 6 bases from V and 2 bases from J, with 13 bases in between. This CDR3 region has 14 residues. Per the germline V gene, CDR1 is MNHEY and CDR2 is SVGAGI. In nucleotides, the CDR3 is TGTGCCAGCAGACCCGGACTGAACAACTATGGCTACACCTTC. Its protein is CASRPGLNNYGYTF.

The chain is built from TRBV30 and TRBJ2-3, with a weak D call TRBD2 (5 bases). Trimming shortened V by 2 bases and J by 1 base, and 10 bases separated the two germline ends. The V gene's germline CDR1 is GTSNPN and CDR2 SVGIG (reference sequence). The CDR3 has 14 amino acids. Written as DNA, the CDR3 is TGTGCCTGGAGTCCGGGAACGGGCACAGATACGCAGTATTTT. Residues: CAWSPGTGTDTQYF.

The chain has TRBV7-2 and TRBJ1-2; a weak D match, TRBD1 (6 bases). The length of the CDR3 is 13 residues. Trimming took 3 bases from V and 7 from J, leaving 12 bases between them. Per the germline V gene, CDR1 is SGHTA and CDR2 is FQGNSA. DNA of the CDR3: TGTGCCAGCAGCTTCTACAGGGAGGGTGGCTACACCTTC. Protein product: CASSFYREGGYTF.

The rearrangement joins TRBV15 to TRBJ2-5; perhaps TRBD1 as D (5 bases). CDR3 length equals 16 residues. Germline V gene sequence: CDR1 LNHNV, CDR2 YYDKDF (reference sequence). Trimming shortened V by 0 bases and J by 7 bases, and 18 bases separated the two germline ends. CDR3 amino acids: CATSRDRRVGQGTQYF. In nucleotides, the CDR3 is TGTGCCACCAGCAGAGATCGAAGGGTGGGTCAGGGGACCCAGTACTTC.

The chain employs TRBV7-2 and TRBJ2-5; D ambiguous. The ends were cut back, 3 bases at V and 1 base at J, with 12 bases in the middle. Germline CDR1 reads SGHTA; CDR2 reads FQGNSA. The CDR3 contains 15 residues. The CDR3 nucleotides are TGTGCCAGCAGCTTCCCTAGTCTCCCCCAAGAGACCCAGTACTTC. It translates to CASSFPSLPQETQYF.

The rearrangement links TRBV6-5 to TRBJ1-1; TRBD1 matches 7 bases. The germline gives CDR1 MNHEY, CDR2 SVGAGI. V lost 2 bases to trimming and J lost 3 bases; unmatched junction nucleotides: 9. The CDR3 length is 16 residues. CDR3 nucleotide sequence: TGTGCCAGCAGTTACGCGGACAGGAACCAGGACACTGAAGCTTTCTTT. Translation: CASSYADRNQDTEAFF.

This chain links TRBV6-5 with TRBJ2-7, with a possible D match to TRBD1 (6 bases). V was pared by 2 bases and J by 3 bases, with 8 bases between. This CDR3 spans 13 amino acids. CDR1 and CDR2 from the germline V gene are MNHEY and SVGAGI. CDR3 sequence reads: CASSYLQGYEQYF. The CDR3 DNA is TGTGCCAGCAGTTACCTACAGGGCTACGAGCAGTACTTC.

The rearrangement links TRBV27 to TRBJ1-4; no clear D. The CDR3 is 14 amino acids. The germline V gene has CDR1 MNHEY and CDR2 SMNVEV (reference sequence). Trimming left V 6 bases short and J 4 bases short, with 12 bases between. In DNA form, the CDR3 reads TGTGCCAGCAGATCGATCGCTATTAATGAAAAACTGTTTTTT. Translating it yields CASRSIAINEKLFF.

V is TRBV18 and J is TRBJ1-1; 7 nucleotides match TRBD1. Looked up from germline, CDR1 is KGHSH and CDR2 is LQKENI. CDR3 size: 13 residues. V was clipped by 3 bases and J by 8 bases; unmatched bases: 6. The CDR3 sequence: CASSPDRDSEAFF. CDR3 in DNA: TGTGCCAGCTCACCCGACCGGGACAGCGAAGCTTTCTTT.

The gene calls are TRBV28 and TRBJ1-5, with D tentatively TRBD1 (6 bases). The CDR3 has 14 residues. Trimming stripped 6 bases from V and 5 bases from J, with 14 bases between. Germline loops: CDR1 MDHEN, CDR2 SYDVKM. The CDR3 is CASSRQVWDQPQHF. CDR3 nucleotide sequence: TGTGCCAGCAGCCGACAGGTGTGGGATCAGCCCCAGCATTTT. Using reference TRBV28 and TRBJ1-5 for the parts outside the CDR3, the full variable domain is DVKVTQSSRYLVKRTGEKVFLECVQDMDHENMFWYRQDPGLGLRLIYFSYDVKMKEKGDIPEGYSVSREKKERFSLILESASTNQTSMYLCASSRQVWDQPQHFGDGTRLSIL.

V and J are TRBV7-9 and TRBJ2-7; no clear D gene. Germline V gene data show CDR1 as SEHNR and CDR2 as FQNEAQ (reference sequence). V was cut by 5 bases and J by 5 bases, with 4 bases left in between. This CDR3 is 10 amino acids long. In DNA form, the CDR3 reads TGTGCCAGCAGCCCGGACGAGCAGTACTTC. Its translation: CASSPDEQYF.

The J gene is TRBJ2-5, the V gene TRBV28, with a weak D call TRBD1 (6 bases). V shed 6 bases and J shed 3 bases, with 14 bases lying between them. Looked up from germline, CDR1 is MDHEN and CDR2 is SYDVKM. This CDR3 spans 14 amino acids. DNA of the CDR3: TGTGCCAGCAGCCAACATAGGGGGAAAGAGACCCAGTACTTC. Protein product: CASSQHRGKETQYF.

The rearrangement links TRBV28 to TRBJ2-1; 7 bases match TRBD2. Germline assignment: CDR1 MDHEN and CDR2 SYDVKM. Unmatched junction bases numbered 16, after V lost 3 bases and J lost 8 bases. The CDR3 spans 17 residues. The CDR3, as DNA: TGTGCCAGCAGTTTTATTCTCCTAGCGGCCCCAAGGGATGAGCAGTTCTTC. Residues: CASSFILLAAPRDEQFF.

The V gene is TRBV6-5, the J gene TRBJ2-7, with 10 bases that match TRBD2. Germline trimming cut 0 bases from V and 3 bases from J; bases unmatched to any gene: 2. Germline V lookup: CDR1 MNHEY, CDR2 SVGAGI. CDR3 length: 15 residues. The CDR3 reads CASSYSASGSYEQYF. For the CDR3, the DNA is TGTGCCAGCAGTTACTCTGCTAGCGGGAGCTACGAGCAGTACTTC.

CDR3 in amino acids: CASTETGAVPYTF. CDR3 in DNA: TGTGCCAGCACCGAGACAGGGGCCGTCCCCTACACCTTC. The chain recombines TRBV5-6 with TRBJ1-2, with 8 positions matching TRBD1. The CDR3 runs 13 residues. V lost 6 bases, J lost 10 bases, and 11 bases stayed unmatched. Germline CDR1 reads SGHDT; CDR2 reads YYEEEE.

This rearrangement joins TRBV7-3 to TRBJ2-6, with a weak D call TRBD2 (5 bases). This CDR3 has 16 residues. Trimming took 0 bases from V and 12 from J, leaving 18 bases between them. Germline lookup yields CDR1 SGHTA and CDR2 FQGTGA. The CDR3 sequence: CASSLTSLARNPVLTF. CDR3 in DNA: TGTGCCAGCAGCTTAACGAGCCTAGCTAGGAACCCCGTCCTGACTTTC.

This clone was seen once. This chain joins TRBV4-2 and TRBJ2-7, with 8 bases identical to TRBD2. Germline values: CDR1 LGHNA, CDR2 YNFKEQ. Trimming removed 4 bases from V and 4 bases from J; junction bases left unmatched: 12. The CDR3 is 16 residues long. The CDR3 sequence: CASSRVGTGGRYEQYF. The DNA for the CDR3 is TGTGCCAGCAGCCGAGTGGGGACGGGAGGGCGGTACGAGCAGTACTTC.